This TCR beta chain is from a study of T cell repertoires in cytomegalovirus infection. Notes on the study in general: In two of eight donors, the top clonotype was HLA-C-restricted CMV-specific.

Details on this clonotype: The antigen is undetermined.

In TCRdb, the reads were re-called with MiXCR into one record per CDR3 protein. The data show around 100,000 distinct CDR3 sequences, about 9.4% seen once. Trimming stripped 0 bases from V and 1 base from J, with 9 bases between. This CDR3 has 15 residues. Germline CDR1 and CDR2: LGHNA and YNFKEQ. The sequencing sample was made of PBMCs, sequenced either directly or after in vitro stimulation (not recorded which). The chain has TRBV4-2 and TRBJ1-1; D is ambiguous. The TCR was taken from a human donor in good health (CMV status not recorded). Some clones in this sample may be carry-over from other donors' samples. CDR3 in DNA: TGTGCCAGCAGCCAAGATTCGGCCGAGAACACTGAAGCTTTCTTT. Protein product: CASSQDSAENTEAFF.